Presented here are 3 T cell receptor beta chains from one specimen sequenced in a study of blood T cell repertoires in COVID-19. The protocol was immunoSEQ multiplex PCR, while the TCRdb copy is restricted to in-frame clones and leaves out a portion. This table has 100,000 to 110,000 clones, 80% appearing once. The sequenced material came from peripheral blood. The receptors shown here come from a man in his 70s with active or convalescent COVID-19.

CDR3 loop: CAEIRGRNTEAFF. DNA for the CDR3: TGTGCCGAAATCAGGGGAAGGAACACTGAAGCTTTCTTT. The rearrangement joins TRBV11-3 to TRBJ1-1; maybe TRBD1 (6 bases). Per the germline V gene, CDR1 is SGHNT and CDR2 is YENEEA. V was pared by 11 bases and J by 1 base, with 14 bases between. The CDR3 sequence is 13 residues long.

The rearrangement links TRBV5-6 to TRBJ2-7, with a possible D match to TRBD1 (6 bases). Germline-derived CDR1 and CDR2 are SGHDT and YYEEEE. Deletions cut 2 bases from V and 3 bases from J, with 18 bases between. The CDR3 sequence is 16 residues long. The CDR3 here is CASSFNREYALYEQYF. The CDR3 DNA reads TGTGCCAGCAGCTTCAACAGGGAATATGCCCTCTACGAGCAGTACTTC.

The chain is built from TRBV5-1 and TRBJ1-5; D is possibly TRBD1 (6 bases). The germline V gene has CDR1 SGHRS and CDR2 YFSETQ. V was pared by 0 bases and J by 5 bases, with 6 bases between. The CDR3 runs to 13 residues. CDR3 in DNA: TGCGCCAGCAGCTTGGACAGGGATCAGCCCCAGCATTTT. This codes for CASSLDRDQPQHF.